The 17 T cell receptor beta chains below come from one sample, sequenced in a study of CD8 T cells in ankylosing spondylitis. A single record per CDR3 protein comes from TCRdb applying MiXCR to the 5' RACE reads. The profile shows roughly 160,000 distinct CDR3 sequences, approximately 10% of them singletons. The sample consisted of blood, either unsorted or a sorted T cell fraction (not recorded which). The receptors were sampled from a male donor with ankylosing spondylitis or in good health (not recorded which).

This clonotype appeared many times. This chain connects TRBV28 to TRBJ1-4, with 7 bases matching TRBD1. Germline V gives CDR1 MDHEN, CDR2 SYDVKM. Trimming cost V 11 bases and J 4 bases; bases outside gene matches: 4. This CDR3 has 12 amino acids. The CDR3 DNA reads TGTGCCGGCAACAGGGGTAATGAAAAACTGTTTTTT. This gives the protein CAGNRGNEKLFF.

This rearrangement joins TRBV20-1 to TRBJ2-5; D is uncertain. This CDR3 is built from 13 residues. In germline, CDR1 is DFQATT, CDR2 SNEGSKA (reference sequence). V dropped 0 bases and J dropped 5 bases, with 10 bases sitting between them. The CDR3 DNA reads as TGCAGTGCTAGAGAGTTGCTTAGCGAGACCCAGTACTTC. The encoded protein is CSARELLSETQYF.

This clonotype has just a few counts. CDR3 loop: CASSLESGGLVTEAFF. CDR3 in DNA: TGTGCCAGCAGCTTAGAGTCCGGGGGCCTGGTCACTGAAGCTTTCTTT. The chain recombines TRBV11-2 with TRBJ1-1; maybe TRBD1 (6 bases). This CDR3 contains 16 residues. Trimming left V 0 bases short and J 4 bases short, with 15 bases between. CDR1 SGHAT and CDR2 FQNNGV come from the germline V gene.

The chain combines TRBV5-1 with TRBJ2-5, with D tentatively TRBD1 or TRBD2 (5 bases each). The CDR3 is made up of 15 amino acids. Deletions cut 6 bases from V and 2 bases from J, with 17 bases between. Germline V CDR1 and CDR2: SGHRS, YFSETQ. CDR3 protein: CASNGGDRRQETQYF. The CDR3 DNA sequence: TGCGCCAGCAATGGGGGAGACAGAAGACAAGAGACCCAGTACTTC.

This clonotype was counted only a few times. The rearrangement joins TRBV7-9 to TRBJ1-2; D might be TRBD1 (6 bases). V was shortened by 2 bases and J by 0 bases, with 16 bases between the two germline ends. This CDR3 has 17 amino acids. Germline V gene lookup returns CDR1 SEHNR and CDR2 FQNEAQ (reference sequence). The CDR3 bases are TGTGCCAGCAGCTTAAAAGGGAGGGACACTTCTAACTATGGCTACACCTTC. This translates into CASSLKGRDTSNYGYTF. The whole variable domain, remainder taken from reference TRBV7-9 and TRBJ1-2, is DTGVSQNPRHKITKRGQNVTFRCDPISEHNRLYWYRQTLGQGPEFLTYFQNEAQLEKSRLLSDRFSAERPKGSFSTLEIQRTEQGDSAMYLCASSLKGRDTSNYGYTFGSGTRLTVV.

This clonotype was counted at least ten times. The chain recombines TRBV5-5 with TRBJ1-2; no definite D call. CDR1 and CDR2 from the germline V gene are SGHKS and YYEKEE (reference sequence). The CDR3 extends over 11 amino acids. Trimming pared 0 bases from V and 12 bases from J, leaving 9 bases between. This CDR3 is CASSLDSYNTF. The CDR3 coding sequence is TGTGCCAGCAGCTTGGACTCTTATAACACCTTC.

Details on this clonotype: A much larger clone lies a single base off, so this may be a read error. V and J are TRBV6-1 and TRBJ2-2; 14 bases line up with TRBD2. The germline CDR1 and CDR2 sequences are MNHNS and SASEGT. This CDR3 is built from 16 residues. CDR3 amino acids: CTSSRLAGGRTGELFF. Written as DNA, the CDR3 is TGTACCAGCAGCCGACTAGCGGGAGGGCGGACCGGGGAGCTGTTTTTT.

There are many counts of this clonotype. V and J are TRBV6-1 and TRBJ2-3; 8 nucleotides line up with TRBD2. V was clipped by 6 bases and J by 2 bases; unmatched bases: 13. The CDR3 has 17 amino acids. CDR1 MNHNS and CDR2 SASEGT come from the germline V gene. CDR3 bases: TGTGCCAGCAGATCCCTGCGGAGCGGGGGAATCACAGATACGCAGTATTTT. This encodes CASRSLRSGGITDTQYF.

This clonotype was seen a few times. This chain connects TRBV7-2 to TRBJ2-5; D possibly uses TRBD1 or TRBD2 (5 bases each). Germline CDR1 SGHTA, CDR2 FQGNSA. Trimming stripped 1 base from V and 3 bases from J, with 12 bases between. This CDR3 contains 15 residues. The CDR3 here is CASSLVLGDEETQYF. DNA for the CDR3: TGTGCCAGCAGCTTAGTCTTAGGGGACGAAGAGACCCAGTACTTC.

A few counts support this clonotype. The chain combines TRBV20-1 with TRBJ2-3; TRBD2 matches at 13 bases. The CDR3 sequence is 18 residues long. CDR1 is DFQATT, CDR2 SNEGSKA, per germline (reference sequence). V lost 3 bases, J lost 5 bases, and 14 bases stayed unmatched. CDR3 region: CSASRLAGGRTGRDTQYF. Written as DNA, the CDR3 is TGCAGTGCTAGCCGACTAGCGGGGGGCCGCACAGGAAGAGATACGCAGTATTTT.

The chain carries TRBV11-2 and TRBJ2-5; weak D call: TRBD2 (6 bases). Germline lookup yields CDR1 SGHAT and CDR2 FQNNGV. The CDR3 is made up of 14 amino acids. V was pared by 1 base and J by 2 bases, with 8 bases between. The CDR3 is CASSLGAGQETQYF. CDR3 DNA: TGTGCCAGCAGCTTAGGGGCGGGACAAGAGACCCAGTACTTC.

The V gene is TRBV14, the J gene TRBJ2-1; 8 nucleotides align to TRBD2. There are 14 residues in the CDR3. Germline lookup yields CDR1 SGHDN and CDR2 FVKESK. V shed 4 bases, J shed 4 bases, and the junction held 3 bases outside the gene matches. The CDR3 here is CASSRSGGYNEQFF. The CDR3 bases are TGTGCCAGCAGCCGCAGCGGGGGTTACAATGAGCAGTTCTTC.

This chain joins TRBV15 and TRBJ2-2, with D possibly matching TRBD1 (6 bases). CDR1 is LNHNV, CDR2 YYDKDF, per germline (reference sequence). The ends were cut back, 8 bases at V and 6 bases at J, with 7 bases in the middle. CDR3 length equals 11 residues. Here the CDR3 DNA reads TGTGCCACCGGGGGCGCCGGGGAGCTGTTTTTT. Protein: CATGGAGELFF.

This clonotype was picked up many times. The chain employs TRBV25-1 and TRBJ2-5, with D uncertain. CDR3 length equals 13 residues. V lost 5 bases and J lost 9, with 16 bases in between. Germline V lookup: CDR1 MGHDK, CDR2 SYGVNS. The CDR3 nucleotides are TGTGCCAGCAGTCGGCCTTCTAGTGAGGCCCAGTACTTC. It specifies CASSRPSSEAQYF. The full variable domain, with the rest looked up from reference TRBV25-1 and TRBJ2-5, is EADIYQTPRYLVIGTGKKITLECSQTMGHDKMYWYQQDPGMELHLIHYSYGVNSTEKGDLSSESTVSRIRTEHFPLTLESARPSHTSQYLCASSRPSSEAQYFGPGTRLLVL.

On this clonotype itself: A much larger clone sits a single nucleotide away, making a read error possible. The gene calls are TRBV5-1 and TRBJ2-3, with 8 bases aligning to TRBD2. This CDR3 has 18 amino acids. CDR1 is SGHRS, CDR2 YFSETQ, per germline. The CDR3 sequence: CTSSLIRAGARSTDTQYF. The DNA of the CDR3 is TGCACCAGCAGCTTGATCCGAGCGGGGGCCCGGAGCACAGATACGCAGTATTTT.

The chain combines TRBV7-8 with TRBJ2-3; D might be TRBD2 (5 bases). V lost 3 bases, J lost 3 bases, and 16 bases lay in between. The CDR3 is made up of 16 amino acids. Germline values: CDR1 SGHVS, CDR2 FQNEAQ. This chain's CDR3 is CASSFEDGEGTDTQYF. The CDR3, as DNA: TGTGCCAGCAGCTTTGAAGACGGGGAAGGTACAGATACGCAGTATTTT. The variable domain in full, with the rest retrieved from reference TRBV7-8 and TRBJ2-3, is GAGVSQSPRYKVAKRGQDVALRCDPISGHVSLFWYQQALGQGPEFLTYFQNEAQLDKSGLPSDRFFAERPEGSVSTLKIQRTQQEDSAVYLCASSFEDGEGTDTQYFGPGTRLTVL.

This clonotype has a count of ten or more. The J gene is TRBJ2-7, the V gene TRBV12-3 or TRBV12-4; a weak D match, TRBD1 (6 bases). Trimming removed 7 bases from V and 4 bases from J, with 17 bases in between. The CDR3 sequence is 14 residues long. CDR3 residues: CASTSSGTSYEQYF. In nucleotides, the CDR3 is TGTGCCAGCACCTCTTCCGGGACATCATACGAGCAGTACTTC.